This TCR beta chain was recovered during a study of siplizumab effects on memory and regulatory T cells. Data came from immunoSEQ multiplex PCR; TCRdb stores just in-frame clones and leaves some out. Altogether almost 20,000 clones are present, over 35% being singletons, with the ten largest covering under 7%. The germline V gene has CDR1 LNHDA and CDR2 SQIVND (reference sequence). The CDR3 loop spans 15 amino acids. Between the trimmed V and J ends, which lost 1 base and 0 bases, there was a span of 7 bases. Note on this clone: Its antigen remains unidentified.

An approximately 6-day coculture at 37°C was performed with the mixed lymphocyte reaction cells. Findings and caveats of the study: Naive T cells looked more diverse than memory cells and looked like major alloresponse contributors.

The sequence was collected from a human donor in good health; the cells came from an allogeneic mixed lymphocyte reaction. Some clones in this sample may be carry-over from other donors' samples. The sample comprised CFSE-low (dividing) CD4+ T cells sorted from an allogeneic mixed lymphocyte reaction. V and J are TRBV19 and TRBJ1-3; D gene unclear. CDR3 sequence reads: CASSIGQPSGNTIYF. The CDR3 DNA reads TGTGCCAGTAGTATAGGCCAGCCCTCTGGAAACACCATATATTTT.